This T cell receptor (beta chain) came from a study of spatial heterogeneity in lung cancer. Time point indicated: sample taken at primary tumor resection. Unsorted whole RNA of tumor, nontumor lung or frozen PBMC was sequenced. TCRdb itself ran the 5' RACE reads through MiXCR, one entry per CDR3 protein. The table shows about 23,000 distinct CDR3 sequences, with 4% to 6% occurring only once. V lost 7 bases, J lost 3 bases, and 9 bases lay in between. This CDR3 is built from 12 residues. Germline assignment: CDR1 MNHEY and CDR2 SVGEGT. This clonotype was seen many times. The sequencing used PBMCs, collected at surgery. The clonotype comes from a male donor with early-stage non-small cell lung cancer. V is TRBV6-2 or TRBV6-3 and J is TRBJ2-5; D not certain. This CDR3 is CASNHPEETQYF. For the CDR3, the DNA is TGTGCCAGCAATCATCCCGAAGAGACCCAGTACTTC.